This record looks at one T cell receptor (beta chain) sequence and its context. The V gene lost 4 bases and the J gene lost 0 bases, with 10 bases spanning the gap. Germline CDR1 and CDR2: MDHEN and SYDVKM. The CDR3 runs 14 residues. The data originate from a study of blood T cell repertoires in COVID-19. Study background: Sites across the United States, Italy and Spain contributed samples from acute and convalescent COVID-19. From T cells, B-cell-depleted T cells, or PBMCs came the material, which was cDNA or gDNA.

Residents of about two dozen US areas, aged about 18 to 95 years, made up the participants. Sequencing was performed with immunoSEQ multiplex PCR; in TCRdb, only in-frame clones are kept and a portion is missing. The top ten hold about 3% of the sample, which has 250,000 or so clones, approximately 90% seen once. The chain combines TRBV28 with TRBJ2-7, with D possibly being TRBD2 (6 bases). This clonotype was obtained from a middle-aged man who had been exposed to COVID-19. What was sequenced was PBMCs or T cells enriched from blood (not recorded which). The CDR3 sequence is CASSSGSGSYEQYF. Here the CDR3 DNA reads TGTGCCAGCAGTTCAGGTAGCGGCTCCTACGAGCAGTACTTC. The full variable domain, its missing parts supplied by reference TRBV28 and TRBJ2-7, is DVKVTQSSRYLVKRTGEKVFLECVQDMDHENMFWYRQDPGLGLRLIYFSYDVKMKEKGDIPEGYSVSREKKERFSLILESASTNQTSMYLCASSSGSGSYEQYFGPGTRLTVT.